This T cell receptor (beta chain) was recovered during a study of molecular identifiers for immune sequencing clone quantification. Study-wide findings and caveats: Highly expanded clone sizes could end up underestimated if a barcode were shared by identical TCR molecules. Over 97% of CMV-specific effector molecules, but under 1% of naive ones, were in clones above 20 copies.

The naive CD8 libraries originated from between roughly 18,000 and 1,000,000 sorted cells and drew on 10%, 30% or 50% RNA. Bulk TCR library preparation followed previously described methods with listed TCR primers. TCRdb processed the PCR reads anew with MiXCR; each CDR3 protein has one entry. The table has around 470,000 distinct CDR3 sequences, roughly 25% seen once. This CDR3 has 17 amino acids. Germline V gives CDR1 MDHEN, CDR2 SYDVKM. With 4 bases clipped from V and 5 bases from J, the junction kept 10 bases outside the gene matches. As concerns this clonotype: Its antigen is unidentified.

This TCR derives from a human donor in good health. Some libraries in this study had Jurkat cell RNA spiked in. The chain has TRBV28 and TRBJ2-3; 12 bases are a match to TRBD1. The sequenced sample was naive CD8+ T cells from blood, with Jurkat cell RNA spiked in. Sample subset: FACS-sorted CD8+CD4-CCR7+CD45RA+ naive T cells. The CDR3 protein is CASSSTPGQGAGDTQYF. The CDR3 nucleotides read TGTGCCAGCAGTTCGACACCGGGACAGGGGGCTGGAGATACGCAGTATTTT. The full variable domain, in which reference TRBV28 and TRBJ2-3 provide the parts outside the CDR3, is DVKVTQSSRYLVKRTGEKVFLECVQDMDHENMFWYRQDPGLGLRLIYFSYDVKMKEKGDIPEGYSVSREKKERFSLILESASTNQTSMYLCASSSTPGQGAGDTQYFGPGTRLTVL.